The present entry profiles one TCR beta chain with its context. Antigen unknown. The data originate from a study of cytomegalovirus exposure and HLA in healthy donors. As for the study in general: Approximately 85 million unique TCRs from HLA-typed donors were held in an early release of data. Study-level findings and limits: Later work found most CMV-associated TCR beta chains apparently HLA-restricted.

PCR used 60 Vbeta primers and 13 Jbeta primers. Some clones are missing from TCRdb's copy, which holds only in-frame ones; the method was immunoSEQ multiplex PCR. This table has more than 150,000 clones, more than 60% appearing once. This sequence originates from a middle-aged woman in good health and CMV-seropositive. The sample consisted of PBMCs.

The CDR3 sequence: CATGEGTYEQYF. The CDR3 nucleotides are TGTGCCACCGGGGAGGGTACCTACGAGCAGTACTTC. This rearrangement joins TRBV6-1 to TRBJ2-7; TRBD2 aligns across 7 bases. V dropped 10 bases and J dropped 2; count of bases not matched to a gene: 5. Germline assignment: CDR1 MNHNS and CDR2 SASEGT. This CDR3 contains 12 residues.